This T cell receptor beta chain was sequenced during a study of blood T cells in healthy people across ages. A second PCR, run for about 6 to 12 cycles, used a sample-barcoded 5' primer plus a J-beta primer mix. TCRdb called the 5' RACE reads again in MiXCR, with one record for every CDR3 protein. Of more than 1,000,000 distinct CDR3 sequences in the sample, around 25% were seen once. The same sample was also used in a study of T cells of mothers and their children.

The sequencing sample was made of blood. The clonotype was recovered from a girl aged 2-10 years in good health.

Here the CDR3 reads CASSDSEKLFF. The CDR3 region has the DNA TGTGCCAGCAGTGATTCTGAAAAACTGTTTTTT. This chain connects TRBV2 to TRBJ1-4; no firm D call. Between the trimmed V and J ends, which lost 3 bases and 7 bases, there was a span of 3 bases. The germline V gene encodes CDR1 SNHLY and CDR2 FYNNEI. This CDR3 region has 11 residues.